Listed here is a single T cell receptor (beta chain). TCRdb reprocessed the 5' RACE reads via MiXCR and lists one record per CDR3 protein. Found here are roughly 240,000 distinct CDR3 sequences, roughly 17% of them singletons; the top ten hold roughly a fifth. V gave up 1 base and J gave up 7 bases; unmatched junction bases: 9. This CDR3 is 17 amino acids long. The germline gives CDR1 LGHNT, CDR2 FRNRAP. This sample is part of a study of T-cell memory formation after mild COVID-19. The V gene is TRBV12-5, the J gene TRBJ2-1; 11 nucleotides line up with TRBD2. Sequencing used PBMCs or a T cell subset sorted from them (not recorded which). The receptor was isolated from a young man who had mild COVID-19 (a few samples of this study predate the infection). Cell type and time point are not known. Written as DNA, the CDR3 is TGTGCTAGTGGTTTGGATTATCTAGCGGGGGGTTTAAATGAGCAGTTCTTC. Translated: CASGLDYLAGGLNEQFF.